The 9 T cell receptor beta chains below all came from one sample that was sequenced in a study of T-cell reconstitution after alpha-beta-depleted transplantation in children. Unique molecular identifiers were used to barcode this TCRbeta library. TCRdb reanalysed the PCR reads using MiXCR and keeps one entry per CDR3 protein. The sample holds around 700,000 distinct CDR3 sequences, approximately 14% seen once. This specimen was PBMCs, taken before TCRalphabeta/CD19-depleted stem cell transplant. These receptors all stem from a girl aged 2 to 10 with congenital amegakaryocytic thrombocytopenia, due to receive a stem cell transplant.

This clonotype was seen ten or more times. The chain links TRBV20-1 to TRBJ2-2, with 8 bases aligning to TRBD1. V trimming: 0 bases; J trimming: 6 bases; junction bases outside the gene matches: 9. The CDR3 sequence is 16 residues long. CDR1 and CDR2 (germline): DFQATT, SNEGSKA (reference sequence). The chain's CDR3 is CSARDPRTGLSGELFF. DNA for the CDR3: TGCAGTGCTAGAGACCCCAGGACAGGGCTATCCGGGGAGCTGTTTTTT.

This clonotype was seen more than once but under ten times. J is TRBJ2-5 and V is TRBV11-2, with D possibly being TRBD1 or TRBD2 (5 bases each). The CDR3 totals 15 residues. The germline gives CDR1 SGHAT, CDR2 FQNNGV. V shed 5 bases and J shed 1 base, with 14 bases lying between them. The CDR3 here is CASSRDGRTQETQYF. The CDR3 bases are TGTGCCAGCAGCCGGGACGGACGAACCCAAGAGACCCAGTACTTC.

This clonotype turned up a few times. V and J are TRBV6-5 and TRBJ2-1; D may be TRBD1 or TRBD2 (7 bases each). Germline V gene data show CDR1 as MNHEY and CDR2 as SVGAGI. Trimming removed 0 bases at V and 5 bases at J, with 17 bases between. CDR3 size: 17 residues. The DNA of the CDR3 is TGTGCCAGCAGTTACTCGATGGGGCCAGGGGGGGACAATGAGCAGTTCTTC. Encoded protein: CASSYSMGPGGDNEQFF.

This clonotype has at least ten counts. The gene calls are TRBV20-1 and TRBJ2-7; D gene uncertain. Trimming left V 6 bases short and J 10 bases short, with 19 bases between. CDR3 length equals 12 residues. The germline V gene has CDR1 DFQATT and CDR2 SNEGSKA (reference sequence). The DNA of the CDR3 is TGCAGTGCATTGTCATCCCGGCCAGGACAGTACTTC. It codes for CSALSSRPGQYF.

In this sample, this clonotype turned up a few times. V usage is TRBV6-1 and J usage is TRBJ2-3, with 9 bases that match TRBD1. The CDR3 is 15 residues long. V trimming: 6 bases; J trimming: 6 bases; junction bases outside the gene matches: 10. The germline V gene has CDR1 MNHNS and CDR2 SASEGT. The CDR3 spells CASSQDRGTGDTQYF. The CDR3 DNA reads TGTGCCAGCAGCCAGGACAGGGGCACGGGGGATACGCAGTATTTT.

This clonotype was recorded many times. The CDR3 bases are TGCGCCAGCAGCTACTCAGACAGGGGGAACTACGAGCAGTACTTC. Translating gives CASSYSDRGNYEQYF. The genes are TRBV5-1 and TRBJ2-7; 9 nucleotides agree with TRBD1. The germline V gene encodes CDR1 SGHRS and CDR2 YFSETQ. Trimming removed 3 bases from V and 3 bases from J; junction bases left unmatched: 7. The CDR3 is 15 residues long.

This clonotype was seen a few times. This chain uses TRBV20-1 with TRBJ2-4; TRBD2 agrees at 9 bases. Trimming cost V 3 bases and J 8 bases; bases outside gene matches: 8. The CDR3 sequence is 14 residues long. From germline, CDR1 is DFQATT and CDR2 SNEGSKA (reference sequence). CDR3 residues: CSASEGLAYDIQYF. The CDR3 DNA reads as TGCAGTGCTAGTGAGGGACTAGCTTATGACATTCAGTACTTC.

The sample holds many counts of this clonotype. The V gene is TRBV5-1, the J gene TRBJ1-1; D unresolved. The V gene lost 4 bases and the J gene lost 1 base, with 8 bases spanning the gap. This CDR3 region has 13 residues. The germline V gene has CDR1 SGHRS and CDR2 YFSETQ. Here the CDR3 reads CASSAQENTEAFF. The CDR3 nucleotides are TGCGCCAGCAGCGCCCAGGAGAACACTGAAGCTTTCTTT.

This chain uses TRBV12-3 or TRBV12-4 with TRBJ2-1, with a weak D call TRBD2 (6 bases). This CDR3 contains 14 residues. The V end was cut by 3 bases, the J end by 9 bases, with 15 bases between. CDR3 nucleotide sequence: TGTGCCAGCAGTTTGGATGCGGGATCGGTTGAGCAGTTCTTC. This sequence encodes CASSLDAGSVEQFF.